This TCR beta chain stems from a study of blood T cell repertoires in COVID-19. On the study more broadly: There were acute and convalescent COVID-19 samples, and they came from the United States, Italy and Spain. PBMCs, B-cell-depleted T cells, or T cells provided the cDNA or gDNA that made up the material.

Sequencing was performed with immunoSEQ multiplex PCR; in TCRdb, only in-frame clones are kept and a portion is missing. Of 60,000 or so clones in the sample, 75% to 80% were seen once. V dropped 4 bases and J dropped 2; count of bases not matched to a gene: 6. CDR3 size: 15 residues. CDR1 is ENHRY, CDR2 SYGVKD, per germline. The TCR sequence derives from a human donor in a cohort sampled during active COVID-19. Input material: peripheral blood. The chain employs TRBV10-3 and TRBJ2-7; TRBD2 matches at 9 bases. CDR3 residues: CAISGSGGPTYEQYF. The CDR3 nucleotides are TGTGCCATCAGTGGTAGCGGGGGACCTACCTACGAGCAGTACTTC.